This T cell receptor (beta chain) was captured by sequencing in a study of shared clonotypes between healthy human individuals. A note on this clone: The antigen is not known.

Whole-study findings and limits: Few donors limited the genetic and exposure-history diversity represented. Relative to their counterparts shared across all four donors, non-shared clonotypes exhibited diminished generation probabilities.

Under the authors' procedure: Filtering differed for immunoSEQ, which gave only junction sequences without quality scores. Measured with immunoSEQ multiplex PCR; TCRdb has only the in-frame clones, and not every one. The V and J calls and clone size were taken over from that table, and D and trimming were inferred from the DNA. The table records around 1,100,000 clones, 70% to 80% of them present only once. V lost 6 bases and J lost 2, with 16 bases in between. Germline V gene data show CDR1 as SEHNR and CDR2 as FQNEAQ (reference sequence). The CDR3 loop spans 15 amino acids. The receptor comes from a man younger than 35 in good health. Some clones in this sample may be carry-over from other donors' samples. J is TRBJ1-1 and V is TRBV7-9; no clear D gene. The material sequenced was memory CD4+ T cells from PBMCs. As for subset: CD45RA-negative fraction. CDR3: CASSYRGPFNTEAFF. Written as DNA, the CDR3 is TGTGCCAGCAGTTACCGGGGTCCCTTTAACACTGAAGCTTTCTTT.